One T cell receptor beta chain is described in this entry. The target antigen is unknown. The data were obtained in a study of cytomegalovirus exposure and HLA in healthy donors. Study information: Out of about 179 million T cells, an earlier analysis found 117 million unique TCR beta sequences in total. From donors who were HLA-typed, an early data release held around 80 million unique TCRs. Overall study results and limits: Some V segments (TRBV6-2 and TRBV6-3 among them) were excluded as indistinguishable.

The PCR made use of 60 Vbeta and 13 Jbeta primers. Assay: immunoSEQ multiplex PCR; the TCRdb copy retains only in-frame clones and omits some. This repertoire shows more than 150,000 clones, less than 90% found once; its top ten account for roughly 0.23%. This CDR3 comprises 15 residues. In germline, CDR1 is MGHRA, CDR2 YSYEKL. The source of this sequence is a girl under two years old in good health and CMV-seronegative. This chain joins TRBV4-1 and TRBJ2-5, with D perhaps TRBD2 (6 bases). Judging by the DNA end, TRBJ2-7 fits better; the J call may be wrong. The sequencing input was PBMCs. DNA for the CDR3: TGCGCCAGCAGCCAAGGTACCGGGACTTCCTACGAGCAGTACTTC. This encodes CASSQGTGTSYEQYF.